A single sample gave rise to the 15 T cell receptor beta chains below, sequenced in a study of technical replicates of blood from a few donors. The assay was immunoSEQ multiplex PCR, and TCRdb's table has in-frame clones only and misses some. Here the sample spans about 72,000 clones, roughly 95% being singletons. The specimen sequenced was T cells isolated from PBMCs. The receptor source for this set is a human donor in good health.

The chain carries TRBV7-2 and TRBJ1-1; D gene ambiguous. From germline, CDR1 is SGHTA and CDR2 FQGNSA. V lost 2 bases and J lost 4, with 11 bases in between. CDR3 length equals 14 residues. The chain's CDR3 is CASSLRVYGTEAFF. The DNA for the CDR3 is TGTGCCAGCAGCTTACGGGTTTATGGCACTGAAGCTTTCTTT.

This chain connects TRBV11-3 to TRBJ1-4; tentatively, D is TRBD1 (5 bases). The CDR3 is made up of 14 amino acids. The germline gives CDR1 SGHNT, CDR2 YENEEA. Trimming pared 3 bases from V and 3 bases from J, leaving 8 bases between. The CDR3 nucleotides are TGTGCCAGCAGCTTGGGGGGTTCTAATGAAAAACTGTTTTTT. As protein: CASSLGGSNEKLFF.

The chain employs TRBV5-1 and TRBJ2-5; TRBD2 aligns across 7 bases. J gave up 0 bases and V 1 base, and 27 bases lay outside the gene matches. The CDR3 runs to 23 residues. Germline assignment: CDR1 SGHRS and CDR2 YFSETQ. This CDR3 reads CASSLLLGFWEGSSAEYQETQYF. In DNA form, the CDR3 reads TGCGCCAGCAGCTTGTTATTAGGGTTTTGGGAGGGAAGTTCAGCGGAGTACCAAGAGACCCAGTACTTC. The entire variable domain, with the rest obtained from reference TRBV5-1 and TRBJ2-5, is as follows: KAGVTQTPRYLIKTRGQQVTLSCSPISGHRSVSWYQQTPGQGLQFLFEYFSETQRNKGNFPGRFSGRQFSNSRSEMNVSTLELGDSALYLCASSLLLGFWEGSSAEYQETQYFGPGTRLLVL.

The gene calls are TRBV2 and TRBJ2-2; 14 nucleotides line up with TRBD2. The CDR3 loop spans 16 amino acids. V was clipped by 10 bases and J by 1 base; unmatched bases: 5. The germline V gene encodes CDR1 SNHLY and CDR2 FYNNEI. Here the CDR3 DNA reads TGTGCCACCAGAGGACTAGCGGGAGGGAACACCGGGGAGCTGTTTTTT. Translated: CATRGLAGGNTGELFF.

The CDR3 DNA is TGTGCCAGCAGCTTAGGGGGAAAGCGGGCCTTCTACGAGCAGTACTTC. It encodes CASSLGGKRAFYEQYF. V gene TRBV11-3 combines with J gene TRBJ2-7; maybe TRBD2 (6 bases). From germline, CDR1 is SGHNT and CDR2 YENEEA. This CDR3 has 16 amino acids. Trimming stripped 1 base from V and 3 bases from J, with 16 bases between.

This chain links TRBV28 with TRBJ2-1; no definite D call. Germline CDR1 is MDHEN and CDR2 is SYDVKM. The CDR3 runs to 12 residues. Trimming stripped 1 base from V and 10 bases from J, with 8 bases between. The DNA for the CDR3 is TGTGCCAGCAGTTTATCCCTATTGGAGCAGTTCTTC. Protein product: CASSLSLLEQFF. Full variable domain (rest looked up from reference TRBV28 and TRBJ2-1): DVKVTQSSRYLVKRTGEKVFLECVQDMDHENMFWYRQDPGLGLRLIYFSYDVKMKEKGDIPEGYSVSREKKERFSLILESASTNQTSMYLCASSLSLLEQFFGPGTRLTVL.

The chain links TRBV6-1 to TRBJ1-1; D unresolved. V shed 10 bases and J shed 0 bases, with 18 bases lying between them. Germline V gene lookup returns CDR1 MNHNS and CDR2 SASEGT. The CDR3 is 15 amino acids. CDR3 sequence reads: CATVLEGVMNTEAFF. CDR3 in DNA: TGTGCCACCGTGCTCGAGGGCGTCATGAACACTGAAGCTTTCTTT.

The chain uses TRBV5-4 and TRBJ1-2; no firm D call. The length of the CDR3 is 15 residues. CDR1 is SGHNT, CDR2 YYREEE, per germline (reference sequence). The V and J ends lost 0 bases and 5 bases respectively, with 14 bases between them. The CDR3 sequence is CASSLGGQAGYGYTF. The CDR3 DNA follows: TGTGCCAGCAGCTTGGGAGGGCAGGCCGGATATGGCTACACCTTC.

The V call is TRBV9, the J call TRBJ2-1; TRBD2 agrees at 9 bases. Germline trimming cut 3 bases from V and 1 base from J; bases unmatched to any gene: 11. CDR3 length: 18 residues. Per germline, CDR1 SGDLS and CDR2 YYNGEE. The CDR3 reads CASSGWEVSGRSYNEQFF. Written as DNA, the CDR3 is TGTGCCAGCAGCGGATGGGAGGTTAGCGGGAGATCCTACAATGAGCAGTTCTTC.

This chain links TRBV30 with TRBJ1-1, with TRBD1 as a possible D gene (5 bases). Between the trimmed V and J ends, which lost 1 base and 4 bases, there was a span of 10 bases. The germline V gene encodes CDR1 GTSNPN and CDR2 SVGIG (reference sequence). CDR3 size: 13 residues. The CDR3 spells CAWSGTGLTEAFF. DNA of the CDR3: TGTGCCTGGAGTGGTACGGGACTCACTGAAGCTTTCTTT.

The V gene is TRBV19, the J gene TRBJ1-2, with 9 bases that match TRBD1. After removal of 5 bases from V and 8 bases from J, the junction contained 15 bases not matched to a gene. The germline gives CDR1 LNHDA, CDR2 SQIVND (reference sequence). The CDR3 has 16 amino acids. The CDR3 spells CASSSLGTGRIEGYTF. DNA of the CDR3: TGTGCCAGTAGTTCTTTGGGGACAGGGAGGATAGAAGGCTACACCTTC.

This rearrangement joins TRBV4-1 to TRBJ2-7; TRBD2 aligns across 9 bases. Germline CDR1 MGHRA, CDR2 YSYEKL. V lost 5 bases to trimming and J lost 0 bases; unmatched junction nucleotides: 5. This CDR3 region has 15 residues. The CDR3 nucleotides read TGCGCCAGCAGCGTAGCGGGGGTAGACTCCTACGAGCAGTACTTC. It yields the protein CASSVAGVDSYEQYF.

In this sample, this clone turned up once. This chain joins TRBV11-3 and TRBJ2-1, with 13 bases aligning to TRBD2. CDR3 length: 15 residues. Losses at the gene ends were 5 bases for V and 10 bases for J; bases not matched to a gene: 8. Germline V CDR1 and CDR2: SGHNT, YENEEA. This CDR3 reads CASSPGLAGSGEQFF. The CDR3 nucleotides read TGTGCCAGCAGCCCGGGACTAGCGGGATCGGGGGAGCAGTTCTTC. The full variable domain, completed using reference TRBV11-3 and TRBJ2-1, is EAGVVQSPRYKIIEKKQPVAFWCNPISGHNTLYWYLQNLGQGPELLIRYENEEAVDDSQLPKDRFSAERLKGVDSTLKIQPAELGDSAVYLCASSPGLAGSGEQFFGPGTRLTVL.

In its sample, this clone was seen once. The gene calls are TRBV4-1 and TRBJ2-1, with 7 bases fitting TRBD1. The V and J ends lost 2 bases and 0 bases, in that order; junction bases with no gene match: 4. Germline assignment: CDR1 MGHRA and CDR2 YSYEKL. The CDR3 sequence is 16 residues long. CDR3 in amino acids: CASSQLGGSSYNEQFF. Written as DNA, the CDR3 is TGCGCCAGCAGCCAACTAGGGGGCAGCTCCTACAATGAGCAGTTCTTC.

This rearrangement joins TRBV7-9 to TRBJ2-5; 7 bases fit TRBD2. This CDR3 is 17 amino acids long. Trimming removed 5 bases from V and 6 bases from J; junction bases left unmatched: 18. From germline, CDR1 is SEHNR and CDR2 FQNEAQ (reference sequence). The CDR3 spells CASSPRLRAGSAKTQYF. CDR3 sequence (DNA): TGTGCCAGCAGCCCAAGATTAAGAGCGGGGAGCGCGAAGACCCAGTACTTC. Full variable domain (outside the CDR3, taken from reference TRBV7-9 and TRBJ2-5): DTGVSQNPRHKITKRGQNVTFRCDPISEHNRLYWYRQTLGQGPEFLTYFQNEAQLEKSRLLSDRFSAERPKGSFSTLEIQRTEQGDSAMYLCASSPRLRAGSAKTQYFGPGTRLLVL.